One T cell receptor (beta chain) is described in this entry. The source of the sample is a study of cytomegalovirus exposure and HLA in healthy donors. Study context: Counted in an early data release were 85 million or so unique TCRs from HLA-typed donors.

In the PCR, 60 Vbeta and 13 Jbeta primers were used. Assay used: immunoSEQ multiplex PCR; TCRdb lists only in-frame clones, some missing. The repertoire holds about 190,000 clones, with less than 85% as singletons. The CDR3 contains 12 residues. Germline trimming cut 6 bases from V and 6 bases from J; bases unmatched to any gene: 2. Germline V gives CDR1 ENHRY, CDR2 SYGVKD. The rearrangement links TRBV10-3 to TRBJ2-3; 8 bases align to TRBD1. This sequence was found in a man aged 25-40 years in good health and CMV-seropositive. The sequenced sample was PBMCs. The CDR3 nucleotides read TGTGCCATCAGCCGGGACAGGGATACGCAGTATTTT. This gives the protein CAISRDRDTQYF.